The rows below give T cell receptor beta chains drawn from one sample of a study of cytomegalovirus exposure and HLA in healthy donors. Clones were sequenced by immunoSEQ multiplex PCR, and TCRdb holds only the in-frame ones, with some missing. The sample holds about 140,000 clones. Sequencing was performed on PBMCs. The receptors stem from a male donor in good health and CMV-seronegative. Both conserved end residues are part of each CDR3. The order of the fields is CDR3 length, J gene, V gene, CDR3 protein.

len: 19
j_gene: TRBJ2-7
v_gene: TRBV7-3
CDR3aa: CASSPLGQGASSTPYEQYF

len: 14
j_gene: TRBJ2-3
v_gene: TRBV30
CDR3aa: CALESGGITDTQYF

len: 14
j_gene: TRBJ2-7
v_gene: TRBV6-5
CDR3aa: CASSAGTGRHEQYF

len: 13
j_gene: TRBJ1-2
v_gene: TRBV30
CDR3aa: CAWSYRGPYGYTF

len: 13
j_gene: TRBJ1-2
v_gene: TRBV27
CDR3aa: CASSRGESGGYTF

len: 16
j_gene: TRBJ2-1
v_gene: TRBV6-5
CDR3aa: CASSYSGLAGGNEQFF

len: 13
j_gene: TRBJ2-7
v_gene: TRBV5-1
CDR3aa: CASSSSGSYEQYF

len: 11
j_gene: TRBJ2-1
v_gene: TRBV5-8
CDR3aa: CASTRTGECLF

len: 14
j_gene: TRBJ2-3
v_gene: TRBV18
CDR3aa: CASSLGLDTDTQYF

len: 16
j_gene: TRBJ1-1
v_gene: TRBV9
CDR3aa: CASSLGTGAGETEAFF

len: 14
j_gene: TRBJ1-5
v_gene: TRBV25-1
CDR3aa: CASSEAPRGQPQHF

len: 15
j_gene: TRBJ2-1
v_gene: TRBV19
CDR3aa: CASSEGTLVMSEQFF

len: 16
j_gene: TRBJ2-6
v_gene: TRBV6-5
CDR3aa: CASSFSGSRGANVLTF

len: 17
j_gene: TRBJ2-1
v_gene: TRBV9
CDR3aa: CASSVASGGAAYNEQFF

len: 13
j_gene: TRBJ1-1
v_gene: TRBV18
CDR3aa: CASSPLEGTEAFF

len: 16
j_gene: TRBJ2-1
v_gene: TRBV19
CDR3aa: CASSIGSLAGVHEQFF

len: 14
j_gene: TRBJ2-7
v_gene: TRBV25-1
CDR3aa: CASSAGTGNYEQYF

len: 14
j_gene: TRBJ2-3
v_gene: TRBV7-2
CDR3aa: CADSSGGGTDTQYF

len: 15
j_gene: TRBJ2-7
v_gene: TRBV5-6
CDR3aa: CASSLTWDSWYEQYF

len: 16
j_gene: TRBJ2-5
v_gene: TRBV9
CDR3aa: CASSATSGSLVETQYF

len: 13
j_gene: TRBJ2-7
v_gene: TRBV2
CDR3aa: CASRYRLPYEQYF

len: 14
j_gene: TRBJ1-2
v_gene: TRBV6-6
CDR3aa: CASSYRGDNYGYTF

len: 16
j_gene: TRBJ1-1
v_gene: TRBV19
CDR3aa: CASSIGTGAMNTEAFF

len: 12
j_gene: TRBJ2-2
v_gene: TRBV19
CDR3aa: CASRSGAGELFF

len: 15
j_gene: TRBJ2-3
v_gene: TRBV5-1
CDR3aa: CASSAAGTSTNTQYF

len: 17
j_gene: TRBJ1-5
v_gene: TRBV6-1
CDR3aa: CASSGGTGGDSNQPQHF

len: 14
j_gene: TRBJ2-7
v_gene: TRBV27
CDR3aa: CASSMPGGFDEQYF

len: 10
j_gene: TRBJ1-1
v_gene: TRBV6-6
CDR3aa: CASSSYEAFF

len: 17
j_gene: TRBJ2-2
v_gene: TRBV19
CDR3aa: CASSKDRGSANTGELFF

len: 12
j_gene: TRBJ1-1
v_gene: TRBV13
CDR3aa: CASSSGQGAAFF

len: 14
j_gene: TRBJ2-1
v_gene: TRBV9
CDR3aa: CASSVEGGINEQFF

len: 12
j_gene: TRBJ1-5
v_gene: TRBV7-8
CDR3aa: CASSATNQAQHF

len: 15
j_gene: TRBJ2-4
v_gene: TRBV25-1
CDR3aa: CASSAGQLAKNIQYF

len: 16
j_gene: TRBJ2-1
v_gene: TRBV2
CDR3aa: CASSEASGGFYNEQFF

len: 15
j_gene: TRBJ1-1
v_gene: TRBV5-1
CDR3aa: CASSLRTGANTEAFF

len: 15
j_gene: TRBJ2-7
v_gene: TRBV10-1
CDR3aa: CASSGPPGAGYEQYF

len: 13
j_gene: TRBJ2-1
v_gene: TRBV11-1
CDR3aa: CASSLDRNDEQFF

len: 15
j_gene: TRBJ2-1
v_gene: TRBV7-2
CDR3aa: CASSLAQLGGNEQFF

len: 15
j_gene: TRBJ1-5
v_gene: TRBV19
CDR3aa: CASSLRTGFNQPQHF

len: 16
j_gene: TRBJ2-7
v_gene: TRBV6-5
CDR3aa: CASSYLGMGGTYEQYF

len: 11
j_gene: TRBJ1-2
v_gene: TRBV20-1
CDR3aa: CSAVDSYGYTF

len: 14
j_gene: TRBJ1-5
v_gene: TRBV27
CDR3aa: CASSGTGYNQPQHF

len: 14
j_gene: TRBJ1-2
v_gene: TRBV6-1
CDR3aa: CASTGGQGLSGYTF

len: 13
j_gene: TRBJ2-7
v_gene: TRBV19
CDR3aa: CASRSGRAYEQYF

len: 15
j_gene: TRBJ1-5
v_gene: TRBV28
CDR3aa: CASSREKGVGQPQHF

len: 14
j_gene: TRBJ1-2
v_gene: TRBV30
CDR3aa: CAWATGQLGYGYTF

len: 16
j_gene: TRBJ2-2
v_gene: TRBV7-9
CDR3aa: CASSPPGELTTGELFF

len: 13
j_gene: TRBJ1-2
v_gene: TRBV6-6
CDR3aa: CASRTRGLDGYTF

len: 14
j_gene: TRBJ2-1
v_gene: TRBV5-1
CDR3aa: CASNTGDRLNEQFF

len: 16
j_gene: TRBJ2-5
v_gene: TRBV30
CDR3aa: CAWSVWGKAGRETQYF

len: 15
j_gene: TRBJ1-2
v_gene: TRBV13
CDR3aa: CASSLVGGRDYGYTF